The clone carrying this T cell receptor beta chain was found once. Its antigen is undetermined. This table comes from immunoSEQ multiplex PCR, and its TCRdb copy is limited to in-frame clones, with some not included. Seen here are about 480,000 clones, around 90% observed once, and the top ten hold around 13%. Regarding treatment: roughly 19 received Ad26.COV2.S at low or high dose, single or two shots; about 5 received placebo; per-sample allocation not given. The samples date from day 63 after the first vaccine or placebo injection. The entry originates in a study of Ad26.COV2.S vaccination and SARS-CoV-2 variants. The CDR3 is 11 amino acids. Trimming removed 1 base at V and 7 bases at J, with 6 bases between. Looked up from germline, CDR1 is SGHRS and CDR2 is YFSETQ. Study-wide results and caveats: Substantial post-vaccination breadth of spike-specific CD8+ and CD4+ T cell responses was reported.

The sample here was peripheral blood, taken in a trial of Ad26.COV2.S vaccine versus placebo. This receptor was identified in a person between 18 and 65 years old who received the Ad26.COV2.S COVID-19 vaccine or a placebo. The J gene is TRBJ2-7, the V gene TRBV5-1; D ambiguous. Here the CDR3 DNA reads TGCGCCAGCAGCTTGTTTGGGGAGCAGTACTTC. Translating gives CASSLFGEQYF. Full variable domain (outside the CDR3, taken from reference TRBV5-1 and TRBJ2-7): KAGVTQTPRYLIKTRGQQVTLSCSPISGHRSVSWYQQTPGQGLQFLFEYFSETQRNKGNFPGRFSGRQFSNSRSEMNVSTLELGDSALYLCASSLFGEQYFGPGTRLTVT.